One and the same sample provided the 17 T cell receptor beta chains below, sequenced in a study of post-analysis software for immune sequencing data. Whole-study results and caveats: When patients were compared with controls, about five TRBV segments were more frequent, TRBV5-6, TRBV5-1 and TRBV20-1 among them.

The authors incorporated unique molecular identifiers into the TCR beta cDNA libraries. TCRdb re-called the PCR reads with MiXCR, one entry per CDR3 protein. The repertoire consists of 650,000 to 900,000 distinct CDR3 sequences, with around 45% occurring once and the leading ten covering roughly 4.4%. The antigens these receptors bind are not known. The sequenced sample consisted of blood. All receptors derive from a girl aged 5 to 17 with multiple sclerosis.

This clonotype was counted between two and nine times. The chain joins TRBV20-1 to TRBJ2-7; perhaps TRBD1 as D (6 bases). CDR1 is DFQATT, CDR2 SNEGSKA, per germline (reference sequence). Trimming removed 0 bases from V and 4 bases from J, with 13 bases in between. The CDR3 has 14 residues. In DNA, the CDR3 is TGCAGTGCTAGAGATCGGGCAGGGGTGTACGAGCAGTACTTC. This codes for CSARDRAGVYEQYF.

The chain is built from TRBV7-9 and TRBJ1-5, with 12 bases fitting TRBD1. The CDR3 loop spans 14 amino acids. Trimming took 8 bases from V and 5 from J; bases not matched to a gene: 4. The germline V gene encodes CDR1 SEHNR and CDR2 FQNEAQ (reference sequence). The CDR3 reads CASGGTGGHQPQHF. The CDR3 DNA reads TGTGCCAGCGGTGGGACAGGGGGCCATCAGCCCCAGCATTTT.

The rearrangement joins TRBV10-3 to TRBJ1-1, with D uncertain. V lost 2 bases to trimming and J lost 1 base, with 17 bases between them. CDR1 and CDR2 from the germline V gene are ENHRY and SYGVKD. There are 17 residues in the CDR3. The CDR3 spells CAISEEGVGGKNTEAFF. The CDR3 DNA sequence: TGTGCCATCAGTGAGGAAGGAGTTGGAGGGAAGAACACTGAAGCTTTCTTT.

V usage is TRBV10-2 and J usage is TRBJ2-3, with 7 bases aligning to TRBD2. J was trimmed by 2 bases and V by 8 bases; bases with no gene match: 7. Germline lookup yields CDR1 WSHSY and CDR2 SAAADI. The CDR3 contains 14 residues. CDR3 coding DNA: TGCGCCAGCGCAACTAGCGCCTACACAGATACGCAGTATTTT. It yields the protein CASATSAYTDTQYF.

This clonotype turned up a few times. This rearrangement joins TRBV13 to TRBJ1-6; possibly TRBD1 for D (5 bases). V lost 7 bases and J lost 2, with 12 bases in between. The CDR3 spans 15 residues. Germline V CDR1 and CDR2: PRHDT, FYEKMQ (reference sequence). The CDR3 is CASTSGMAYNSPLHF. CDR3 in DNA: TGTGCCAGCACCTCAGGGATGGCCTATAATTCACCCCTCCACTTT.

This clonotype came up a few times. The chain is built from TRBV20-1 and TRBJ1-2; 8 bases match TRBD1. CDR1 and CDR2 (germline): DFQATT, SNEGSKA (reference sequence). The ends lost 3 bases at V and 3 bases at J; junction bases unmatched: 6. CDR3 length equals 14 residues. The CDR3 spells CSASRRGQDYGYTF. CDR3 sequence (DNA): TGCAGTGCTAGTCGGAGGGGACAGGACTATGGCTACACCTTC.

The rearrangement uses TRBV12-3 or TRBV12-4 and TRBJ2-7, with D uncertain. V was pared by 5 bases and J by 5 bases, with 19 bases between. This CDR3 has 15 residues. In DNA, the CDR3 is TGTGCCAGCAGTCCATCCGGGCCCAACAGCCACGAGCAGTACTTC. Its translation: CASSPSGPNSHEQYF.

This clonotype occurred a few times. The V call is TRBV24-1, the J call TRBJ2-5; D unclear. V lost 5 bases to trimming and J lost 11 bases, with 23 bases between them. CDR3 length: 15 residues. Per germline, CDR1 KGHDR and CDR2 SFDVKD. The CDR3 nucleotides read TGTGCCACCAGTGCCCCGGCGCTAAAGGGTGGTGAGCAGTACTTC. This encodes CATSAPALKGGEQYF.

The chain joins TRBV19 to TRBJ2-1, with unresolved D. This CDR3 has 16 residues. V lost 6 bases and J lost 0, with 15 bases in between. Germline-derived CDR1 and CDR2 are LNHDA and SQIVND (reference sequence). CDR3 residues: CASSQSGLTSYNEQFF. Written as DNA, the CDR3 is TGTGCCAGTAGCCAATCAGGCCTGACCTCCTACAATGAGCAGTTCTTC.

Note on this clonotype: The junction does not match germline at one end; this may be a read error. V and J are TRBV20-1 and TRBJ2-3; TRBD1 matches 8 bases. Per germline, CDR1 DFQATT and CDR2 SNEGSKA (reference sequence). The CDR3 is made up of 16 amino acids. The CDR3 here is CSAVISGGSFTVTQYF. The CDR3, as DNA: TGCAGTGCTGTAATTTCAGGGGGCTCTTTCACAGTTACGCAGTATTTT.

The V call is TRBV12-3 or TRBV12-4, the J call TRBJ1-1; possibly TRBD1 for D (6 bases). This CDR3 contains 13 residues. V gave up 5 bases and J gave up 10 bases, with 17 bases separating them. The CDR3 reads CASSPRDNLLAFF. In DNA, the CDR3 is TGTGCCAGCAGTCCCCGGGACAACCTACTAGCTTTCTTT.

This chain joins TRBV7-2 and TRBJ2-5; D is possibly TRBD1 or TRBD2 (5 bases each). This CDR3 has 15 residues. Per germline, CDR1 SGHTA and CDR2 FQGNSA. With 5 bases removed from V and 4 bases from J, the gap between germline ends came to 17 bases. The CDR3, as DNA: TGTGCCAGCAGCCCGCGTGTACCGGGACCAGAGACCCAGTACTTC. Protein: CASSPRVPGPETQYF.

This chain uses TRBV3-1 with TRBJ2-7; the D gene is possibly TRBD1 (6 bases). The V gene's germline CDR1 is LGHDT and CDR2 YNNKEL (reference sequence). The CDR3 is made up of 15 amino acids. The V end was cut by 5 bases, the J end by 0 bases, with 14 bases between. The CDR3 DNA is TGTGCCAGCAGCTGGTTCGGGACAAGCTCCTACGAGCAGTACTTC. It translates to CASSWFGTSSYEQYF.

This clonotype was detected ten times or more. The rearrangement joins TRBV7-2 to TRBJ2-7, with D perhaps assigned TRBD1 or TRBD2 (5 bases each). The germline gives CDR1 SGHTA, CDR2 FQGNSA. The CDR3 loop spans 14 amino acids. V gave up 1 base and J gave up 4 bases, with 11 bases separating them. CDR3 in amino acids: CASSLGGSGYEQYF. The CDR3 DNA reads TGTGCCAGCAGCTTAGGGGGCTCGGGGTACGAGCAGTACTTC. Looking up the rest from reference TRBV7-2 and TRBJ2-7 gives the full variable domain: GAGVSQSPSNKVTEKGKDVELRCDPISGHTALYWYRQSLGQGLEFLIYFQGNSAPDKSGLPSDRFSAERTGGSVSTLTIQRTQQEDSAVYLCASSLGGSGYEQYFGPGTRLTVT.

The chain joins TRBV20-1 to TRBJ2-1, with 7 bases identical to TRBD1. V dropped 3 bases and J dropped 0; count of bases not matched to a gene: 5. CDR1 is DFQATT, CDR2 SNEGSKA, per germline (reference sequence). This CDR3 has 15 residues. CDR3 in DNA: TGCAGTGCTAGTCCAGGGGGTAACTCCTACAATGAGCAGTTCTTC. This encodes CSASPGGNSYNEQFF.

V gene TRBV20-1 combines with J gene TRBJ2-7, with 10 bases that match TRBD1. After removal of 5 bases from V and 7 bases from J, the junction contained 14 bases not matched to a gene. CDR3 length equals 15 residues. Germline V CDR1 and CDR2: DFQATT, SNEGSKA (reference sequence). As DNA, the CDR3 is TGCAGTGCTCTGGGACAGGGGTTCCCGCGTCTTGAGCAGTACTTC. Translating gives CSALGQGFPRLEQYF.

The chain employs TRBV6-6 and TRBJ1-1; no definite D call. The CDR3 sequence is 12 residues long. The V gene lost 7 bases and the J gene lost 6 bases, with 12 bases spanning the gap. The germline V gene encodes CDR1 MNHNY and CDR2 SVGAGI (reference sequence). CDR3 bases: TGTGCCAGCATCCAATCCCGTTCTGAAGCTTTCTTT. Amino acids: CASIQSRSEAFF.